This T cell receptor beta chain comes out of a study of cytomegalovirus exposure and HLA in healthy donors. The assay was immunoSEQ multiplex PCR, and TCRdb's table has in-frame clones only and misses some. This table has 250,000 to 400,000 clones, over 75% appearing once. The sample taken for sequencing was PBMCs. This sequence originates from a man younger than 45 in good health and CMV-seronegative.

The CDR3 region is CASSTRSNEKLFF. CDR3 nucleotide sequence: TGTGCCAGCAGCACCAGGTCCAATGAAAAACTGTTTTTT. The chain employs TRBV11-1 and TRBJ1-4; D ambiguous. The germline CDR1 and CDR2 sequences are SGHAT and FQDESV (reference sequence). V was trimmed by 5 bases and J by 5 bases, leaving 9 bases between them. The CDR3 extends over 13 amino acids.